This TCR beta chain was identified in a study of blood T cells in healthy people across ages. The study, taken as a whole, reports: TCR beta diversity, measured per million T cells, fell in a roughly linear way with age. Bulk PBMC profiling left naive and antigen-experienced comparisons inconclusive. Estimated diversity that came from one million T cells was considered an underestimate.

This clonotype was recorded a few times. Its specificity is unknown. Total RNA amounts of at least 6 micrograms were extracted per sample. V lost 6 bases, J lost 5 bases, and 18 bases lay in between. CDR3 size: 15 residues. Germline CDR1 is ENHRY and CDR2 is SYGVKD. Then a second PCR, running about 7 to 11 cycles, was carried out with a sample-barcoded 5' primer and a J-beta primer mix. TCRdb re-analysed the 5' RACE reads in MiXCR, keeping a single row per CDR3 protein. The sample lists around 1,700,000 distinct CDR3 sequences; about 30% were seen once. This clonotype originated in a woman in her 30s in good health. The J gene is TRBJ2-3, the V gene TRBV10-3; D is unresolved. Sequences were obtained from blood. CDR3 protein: CAISLAGGAKDTQYF. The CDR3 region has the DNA TGTGCCATCAGCCTGGCCGGCGGCGCGAAAGATACGCAGTATTTT.